This T cell receptor (beta chain) was retrieved from a study of blood T cell repertoires in COVID-19. Looking at the study overall: Samples taken during acute and convalescent COVID-19 were collected in the United States, Italy and Spain.

As originally analysed: Researchers report that nucleated cell counts were estimated from reference gene primer amplification. Data came from immunoSEQ multiplex PCR; TCRdb stores just in-frame clones and leaves some out. That table gives V, J and clone size, and the DNA gave D and trimming. The data contain tens of thousands of clones, 75% to 90% of them singletons. Germline lookup yields CDR1 LNHDA and CDR2 SQIVND (reference sequence). The CDR3 extends over 16 amino acids. V lost 6 bases to trimming and J lost 0 bases, with 15 bases between them. V and J are TRBV19 and TRBJ1-3; no reliable D call. The source is a man between 60 and 75 years old with COVID-19, enrolled during active disease. Sequenced material: peripheral blood. The CDR3 coding sequence is TGTGCCAGTAGCCCTGAGGCCTCACCCTCTGGAAACACCATATATTTT. This translates into CASSPEASPSGNTIYF.